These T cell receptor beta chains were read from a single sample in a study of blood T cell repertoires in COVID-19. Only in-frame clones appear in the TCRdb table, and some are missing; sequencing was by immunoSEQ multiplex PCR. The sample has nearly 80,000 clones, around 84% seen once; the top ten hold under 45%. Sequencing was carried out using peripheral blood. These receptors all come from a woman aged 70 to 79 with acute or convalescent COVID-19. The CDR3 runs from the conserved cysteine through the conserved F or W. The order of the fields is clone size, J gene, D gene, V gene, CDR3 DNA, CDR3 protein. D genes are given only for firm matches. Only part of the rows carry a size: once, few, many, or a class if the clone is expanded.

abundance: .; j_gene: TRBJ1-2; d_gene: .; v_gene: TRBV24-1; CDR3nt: TGTGCCACCAGTGATTCGAACTATGGCTACACCTTC; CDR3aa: CATSDSNYGYTF
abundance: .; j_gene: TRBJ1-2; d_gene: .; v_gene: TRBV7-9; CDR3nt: TGTGCCAGCAGCTCGACAGAGAGTAACTATGGCTACACCTTC; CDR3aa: CASSSTESNYGYTF
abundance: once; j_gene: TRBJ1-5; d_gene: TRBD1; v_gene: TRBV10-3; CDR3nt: TGTGCCATCAGTGAGCCAGGGACAGATCAGCCCCAGCATTTT; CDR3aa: CAISEPGTDQPQHF
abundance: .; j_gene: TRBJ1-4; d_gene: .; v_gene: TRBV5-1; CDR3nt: TGCGCCAGCAGTCTCCAGGGGAAGAGTGAAAAACTGTTTTTT; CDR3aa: CASSLQGKSEKLFF
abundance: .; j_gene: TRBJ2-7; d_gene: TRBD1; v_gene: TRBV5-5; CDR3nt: TGTGCCAGCAGCTCGACAGGGGTCGAGCAGTACTTC; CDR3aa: CASSSTGVEQYF
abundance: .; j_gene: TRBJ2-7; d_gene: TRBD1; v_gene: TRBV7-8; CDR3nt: TGTGCCAGCAAAAAAACAGGGGCCCAAACCTACGAGCAGTACTTC; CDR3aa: CASKKTGAQTYEQYF
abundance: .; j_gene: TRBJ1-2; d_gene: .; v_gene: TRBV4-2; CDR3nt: TGTGCCAGCAGCCAAGAATTAAGTGGGCCCGGATATTACTATGGCTACACCTTC; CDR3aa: CASSQELSGPGYYYGYTF
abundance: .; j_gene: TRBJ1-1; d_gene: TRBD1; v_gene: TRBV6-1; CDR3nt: TGTGCCAGCAGTGATTACAGGGGGCGGTCGAACACTGAAGCTTTCTTT; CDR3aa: CASSDYRGRSNTEAFF
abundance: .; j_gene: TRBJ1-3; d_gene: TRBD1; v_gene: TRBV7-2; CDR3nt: TGTGCCAGCAGCCCGACCCCGGGACAGATCTCTGGAAACACCATATATTTT; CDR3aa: CASSPTPGQISGNTIYF
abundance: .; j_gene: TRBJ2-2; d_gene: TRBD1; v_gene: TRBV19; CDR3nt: TGTGCCAGTAGTATCCCAGGGGGCGCCGGGGAGCTGTTTTTT; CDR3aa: CASSIPGGAGELFF
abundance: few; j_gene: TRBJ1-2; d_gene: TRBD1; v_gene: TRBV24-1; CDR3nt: TGTGCCACCTCAGGACAGGGCCTGGGCTACACCTTC; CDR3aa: CATSGQGLGYTF
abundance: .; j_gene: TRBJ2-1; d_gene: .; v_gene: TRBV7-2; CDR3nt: TGTGCCAGCCAAAGGGGTGCGGTCTCCTACAATGAGCAGTTCTTC; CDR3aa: CASQRGAVSYNEQFF
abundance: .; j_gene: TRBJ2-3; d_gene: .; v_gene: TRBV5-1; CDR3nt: TGCGCCAGCAGCTTGGTCGGGTCCCCAGATACGCAGTATTTT; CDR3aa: CASSLVGSPDTQYF
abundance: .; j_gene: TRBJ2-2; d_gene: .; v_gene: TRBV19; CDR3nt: TGTGCCAGTCGTTGGGCAGACGCGTCGAACACCGGGGAGCTGTTTTTT; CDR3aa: CASRWADASNTGELFF
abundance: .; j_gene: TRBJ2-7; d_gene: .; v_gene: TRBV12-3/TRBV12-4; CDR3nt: TGTGCCAGCAGTTCCTTTTCTAGCTTCGAGCAGTACTTC; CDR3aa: CASSSFSSFEQYF
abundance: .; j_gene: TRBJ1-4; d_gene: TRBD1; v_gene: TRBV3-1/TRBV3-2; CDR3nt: TGTGCCAGCAGCCAGGACGCCGGGACAGGGCCTGAAAAACTGTTTTTT; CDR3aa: CASSQDAGTGPEKLFF
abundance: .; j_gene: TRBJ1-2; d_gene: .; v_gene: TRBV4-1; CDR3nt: TGCGCCAGCAGCCAAGACCCACTACTGCACTATGGCTACACCTTC; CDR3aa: CASSQDPLLHYGYTF
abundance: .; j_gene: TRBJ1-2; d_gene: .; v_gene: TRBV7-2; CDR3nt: TGTGCCAGCAGCTTATTCCCCGGAGACCACTATGGCTACACCTTC; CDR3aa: CASSLFPGDHYGYTF
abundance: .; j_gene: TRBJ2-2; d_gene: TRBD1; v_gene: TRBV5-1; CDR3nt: TGCGCCAGCAGCGGGGACAGCTTCACCGGGGAGCTGTTTTTT; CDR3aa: CASSGDSFTGELFF
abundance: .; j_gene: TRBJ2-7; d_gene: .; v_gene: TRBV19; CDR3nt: TGTGCCAGTAGTATGGAGGGGAGCTACGAGCAGTACTTC; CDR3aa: CASSMEGSYEQYF
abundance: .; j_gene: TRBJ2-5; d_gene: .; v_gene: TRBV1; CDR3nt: TGCACCAGCAAATTTGGACAGGCCGTGTCCGGGGAGACCCAGTACTTC; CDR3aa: CTSKFGQAVSGETQYF
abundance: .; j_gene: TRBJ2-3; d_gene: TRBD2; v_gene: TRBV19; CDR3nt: TGTGCCAGTAGTCTTGGACTAGCGGGAGGTTTGCATACGCAGTATTTT; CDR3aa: CASSLGLAGGLHTQYF
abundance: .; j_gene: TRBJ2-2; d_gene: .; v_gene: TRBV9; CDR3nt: TGTGCCAGCAGCGTGCTGGGCTGGGGGGAGCTGTTTTTT; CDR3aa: CASSVLGWGELFF
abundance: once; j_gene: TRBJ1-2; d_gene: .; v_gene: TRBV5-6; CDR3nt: TGTGCCAGCAGCTCTGAACAGAGTGGCTACACCTTC; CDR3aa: CASSSEQSGYTF
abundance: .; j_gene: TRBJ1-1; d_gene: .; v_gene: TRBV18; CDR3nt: TGTGCCAGCTCACGGACATCCAGGGGAGGGGCTGAAGCTTTCTTT; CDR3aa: CASSRTSRGGAEAFF
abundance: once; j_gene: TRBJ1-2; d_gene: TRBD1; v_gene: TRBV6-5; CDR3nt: TGTGCCAGCGTAGGGACAGCTCTACTGTCGGGTGGCTACACCTTC; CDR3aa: CASVGTALLSGGYTF
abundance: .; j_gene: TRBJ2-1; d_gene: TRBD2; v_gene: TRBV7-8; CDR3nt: TGTGCCAGCAGCTCAGGACTAGCGGGAGGTAATGAGCAGTTCTTC; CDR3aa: CASSSGLAGGNEQFF
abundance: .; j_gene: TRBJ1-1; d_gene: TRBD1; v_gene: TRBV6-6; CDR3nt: TGTGCCAGCAGAATTGACAGGGTGAACACTGAAGCTTTCTTT; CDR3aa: CASRIDRVNTEAFF
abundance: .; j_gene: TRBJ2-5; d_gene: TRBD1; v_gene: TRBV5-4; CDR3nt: TGTGCCAGCAGCTCACAGGGGGCGGGGGAGACCCAGTACTTC; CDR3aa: CASSSQGAGETQYF